This T cell receptor (beta chain) appears in the sequencing data of a study of beta chain features in type 1 diabetes (dated by TCRdb to 2017 to 2018). In the study overall: No differences in mean age, gender distribution, total cell number or subset yield were found between patients and healthy donors. A total of roughly 100 million sorted cells were examined across all samples, and the number of cells per subset was strongly correlated with RNA yield. The study compared TCRB repertoires of sorted circulating CD4+ T cell subsets between recently diagnosed type 1 diabetes patients and matched healthy donors. Naive and central memory subsets were obtained from all 30 or so donors, but regulatory and stem cell-like memory subsets were isolated from only 8 patients and roughly 8 healthy donors. Study-wide conclusions, independent of this receptor: A moderate but significant shortening of TCRB CDR3 length was observed in type 1 diabetes patients in all four CD4+ subsets. PCR might favor shorter templates, but patient and control samples were amplified and corrected together, so any skew would affect both groups equally. Because small numbers of individuals were included in the HLA sub-analyses, any influence of HLA type on TCRB rearrangement was left unresolved. Naive, central memory and regulatory TCRB repertoires appeared more similar among patients than among healthy donors. Patients with type 1 diabetes made fewer insertions and deleted more nucleotides at VDJ recombination sites, implying thymic rearrangement abnormalities. Because cDNA was sequenced instead of genomic DNA, activated cells with high expression could be over-represented, although the groups did not differ in activation or CD3 levels.

The entire amount of isolated RNA was reverse transcribed using the High Capacity cDNA Reverse Transcription Kit, so the sequenced TCRB transcripts were expressed ones. Naive, central memory and regulatory T cell samples underwent deep immunoSEQ sequencing, averaging about 3.57 million total reads per sample. Sorted cells were lysed in RLT buffer, and RNA was extracted using DNase-treated RNeasy Micro or Mini kits according to cell number. Each cell subset was processed separately to prevent cross-contamination, with patient and healthy donor samples processed together. Using the immunoSEQ multiplex PCR, TCRB sequences were amplified from cDNA into 87-bp fragments spanning the CDR3 region. Sequencing of the amplicons was performed on the Illumina HiSeq platform. As for how the authors treated the data: PCR bias was corrected computationally using synthetic template baselines, and reads within Hamming distance 2 were collapsed, with unmergeable singletons discarded. Reads were aligned against IMGT so that V, D and J genes, CDR3 length and insertions or deletions at six rearrangement sites could be assigned. Within each subset, clonotype counts were normalized to the number of sorted cells before true diversity and Gini coefficients were calculated with the tcR R package. The overlap coefficient, calculated on TCRB nucleotide sequences, was used to measure repertoire sharing. Here the immuneACCESS table is served through TCRdb, limited to in-frame sequences with V and J called. Missing clones are a known gap in these copies; in checked studies unresolved V genes cover under half, and the rest lacks a known reason. That table gives V, J and clone size, and the DNA gave D and trimming. Within this sample are 250,000 to 300,000 clones, with roughly 8% of them counted one time only. The ten largest clonotypes hold more than 1% of the sample.

This clone was counted between two and nine times. The clone's antigen remains unknown. Per-base quality was not reported, and no clone a single base away is much larger than it. The CDR3, from cysteine to phenylalanine, totals 16 residues. Only the CDR3 DNA stays, 48 bases, in frame from base 1. V and J lose 0 bases and 1 base, and a span of 10 bases separates them. In the germline V gene, CDR1 corresponds to ENHRY and CDR2 to SYGVKD. Each donor gave one peripheral blood draw, approximately 100 mL on average, collected into heparinised tubes. Naive, central memory, regulatory and stem cell-like memory CD4+ T cells were sorted on a BD FACSAria II using a panel including CD45RO, CCR7, CD25, CD127, CD95 and CD27. Every sorted population had a purity above 95%. Right away, PBMCs were isolated by Lymphoprep density gradient centrifugation and were stained directly, with no culture step. So that batch effects would be minimized, each experiment stained and sorted samples in pairs, pairing one healthy donor with one patient.

Rearrangement joined TRBV10-3 to TRBJ1-5; TRBD1 could be the D gene, as 5 bases match. Sequencing was performed on central memory CD4+ T cells from blood. The origin of this receptor is a woman aged 18-29 years in good health. The bases read TGTGCCATCAGTGAGTCGAAGGGGAGGAGCAATCAGCCCCAGCATTTT. Its protein product is CAISESKGRSNQPQHF.